These 8 T cell receptor beta chains were all obtained from the same sample, sequenced in a study of PD-1 blockade in classical Hodgkin lymphoma. Only in-frame clones appear in the TCRdb table, and some are missing; sequencing was by immunoSEQ multiplex PCR. The data contain about 32,000 clones, about four fifths of them singletons. Every patient had relapsed following autologous stem cell transplantation, and cohorts differed in brentuximab vedotin exposure. This material consisted of peripheral blood mononuclear cells (PBMCs), taken at baseline. The receptors originated from a human donor with classical Hodgkin lymphoma.

About this clone itself: This sample includes further DNA sequences coding for the same CDR3. The V call is TRBV7-6, the J call TRBJ1-1, with 8 positions matching TRBD1. CDR1 SGHVS and CDR2 FNYEAQ come from the germline V gene. The CDR3 extends over 13 amino acids. V lost 5 bases and J lost 2; bases outside the gene matches: 1. CDR3 loop: CASSGQGNTEAFF. In DNA form, the CDR3 reads TGTGCCAGCAGCGGACAGGGTAACACTGAAGCTTTCTTT.

The chain couples TRBV11-3 to TRBJ2-3; no reliable D call. Germline CDR1 and CDR2: SGHNT and YENEEA. V shed 4 bases and J shed 5 bases, with 10 bases lying between them. This CDR3 is built from 13 residues. This CDR3 is CASSSPYEDTQYF. The CDR3 DNA is TGTGCCAGCAGCTCCCCCTACGAAGATACGCAGTATTTT.

The chain combines TRBV6-5 with TRBJ2-5; D unclear. Germline V gene data show CDR1 as MNHEY and CDR2 as SVGAGI. The CDR3 runs 14 residues. V lost 0 bases and J 5 bases, leaving 10 bases between the germline ends. CDR3 region: CASSYSQEVETQYF. The DNA for the CDR3 is TGTGCCAGCAGTTACTCGCAGGAAGTGGAGACCCAGTACTTC.

The chain links TRBV7-9 to TRBJ1-1; D is uncertain. Per the germline V gene, CDR1 is SEHNR and CDR2 is FQNEAQ (reference sequence). This CDR3 has 14 amino acids. The V end lost 5 bases, the J end lost 4 bases, and 14 bases lay between the germline ends. CDR3 sequence (DNA): TGTGCCAGCAGCCCCGGAGAATGGAGCACTGAAGCTTTCTTT. Encoded protein: CASSPGEWSTEAFF.

The chain has TRBV5-6 and TRBJ2-2; the D is unclear. This CDR3 has 12 residues. V gave up 5 bases and J gave up 7 bases, with 9 bases separating them. Germline V gene sequence: CDR1 SGHDT, CDR2 YYEEEE. CDR3 loop: CASSPALGELFF. CDR3 nucleotides: TGTGCCAGCAGTCCTGCCCTCGGGGAGCTGTTTTTT. Full variable domain (rest looked up from reference TRBV5-6 and TRBJ2-2): DAGVTQSPTHLIKTRGQQVTLRCSPKSGHDTVSWYQQALGQGPQFIFQYYEEEERQRGNFPDRFSGHQFPNYSSELNVNALLLGDSALYLCASSPALGELFFGEGSRLTVL.

This chain connects TRBV19 to TRBJ2-3; TRBD2 matches 11 bases. The CDR3 covers 17 residues. The J segment lost 4 bases and the V segment lost 5 bases, leaving 11 bases of the junction unmatched. Germline loops: CDR1 LNHDA, CDR2 SQIVND (reference sequence). CDR3 bases: TGTGCCAGTAGTTTCTCCCCGTTAGCGGGGGGGCCAGATACGCAGTATTTT. This encodes CASSFSPLAGGPDTQYF.

The chain employs TRBV6-1 and TRBJ2-5, with a tentative D call TRBD1 (5 bases). V gave up 11 bases and J gave up 5 bases, with 18 bases separating them. The germline CDR1 and CDR2 sequences are MNHNS and SASEGT. The CDR3 runs to 13 residues. CDR3 sequence (DNA): TGTGCCGTACAGACCTCCTCAGGGGAGACCCAGTACTTC. Its protein is CAVQTSSGETQYF.

Concerning this clone: Within the sample, other DNA sequences also encode this same CDR3. The genes are TRBV29-1 and TRBJ1-2, with TRBD1 as a possible D gene (5 bases). The V gene's germline CDR1 is SQVTM and CDR2 ANQGSEA. CDR3 length equals 11 residues. V lost 7 bases, J lost 6 bases, and 12 bases lay in between. Here the CDR3 DNA reads TGCAGCGCTGGGGGGGGACATGGCTACACCTTC. Amino acids: CSAGGGHGYTF.